This is a list of T cell receptor beta chains from one sample in a study of cytomegalovirus exposure and HLA in healthy donors. Using immunoSEQ multiplex PCR, the repertoire was profiled, and TCRdb retains in-frame clones only, with some absent. The table includes 70,000 to 95,000 clones, more than 75% detected once. Sequenced sample: PBMCs. These receptor sequences come from a man in his late teens or twenties in good health and CMV-seronegative. The CDR3 runs from the conserved cysteine through the conserved F or W. The D gene is left open where the match is weak. Some rows mark clone size as missing; the rest say once, few, many or name a class of expanded clone.

v_call	clone_size	j_call	d_call	cdr3_aa	cdr3_nt
TRBV18	NA	TRBJ1-1	NA	CASSYQQKTPPNTEAFF	TGTGCCAGCTCATACCAACAGAAAACCCCCCCGAACACTGAAGCTTTCTTT
TRBV19	NA	TRBJ1-5	TRBD1	CASRPPQDRNQPQHF	TGTGCCAGTAGACCTCCCCAGGACAGGAATCAGCCCCAGCATTTT
TRBV6-5	few	TRBJ1-4	TRBD1	CASSYLSGGLNEKLFF	TGTGCCAGCAGTTACCTTTCAGGGGGCCTAAATGAAAAACTGTTTTTT
TRBV10-3	NA	TRBJ2-1	NA	CAMGRGEPYNEQFF	TGTGCCATGGGGAGGGGGGAGCCCTACAATGAGCAGTTCTTC
TRBV19	NA	TRBJ2-7	TRBD2	CASSPGLAGGQEQYF	TGTGCCAGTAGTCCGGGACTAGCGGGGGGGCAGGAGCAGTACTTC
TRBV25-1	NA	TRBJ2-2	NA	CASSGTHSTGELFF	TGTGCCAGCAGTGGGACACACTCCACCGGGGAGCTGTTTTTT
TRBV7-6	NA	TRBJ2-7	TRBD1	CASSLVKVWTGSFYEQYF	TGTGCCAGCAGCTTAGTGAAGGTATGGACAGGTAGTTTCTACGAGCAGTACTTC
TRBV7-9	NA	TRBJ2-5	TRBD2	CASSFPAGGWLETQYF	TGTGCCAGCAGCTTCCCTGCGGGGGGCTGGCTGGAGACCCAGTACTTC
TRBV7-2	NA	TRBJ1-3	NA	CASSPSTGLSGNTIYF	TGTGCCAGCAGCCCTTCGACAGGCCTCTCTGGAAACACCATATATTTT
TRBV14	NA	TRBJ1-2	NA	CASSQGPPVTGLGGYTF	TGTGCCAGCAGCCAAGGTCCTCCCGTAACAGGTCTTGGAGGCTACACCTTC
TRBV2	NA	TRBJ2-5	NA	CASSWGRSFQETQYF	TGTGCCAGCAGTTGGGGGAGGTCTTTTCAAGAGACCCAGTACTTC